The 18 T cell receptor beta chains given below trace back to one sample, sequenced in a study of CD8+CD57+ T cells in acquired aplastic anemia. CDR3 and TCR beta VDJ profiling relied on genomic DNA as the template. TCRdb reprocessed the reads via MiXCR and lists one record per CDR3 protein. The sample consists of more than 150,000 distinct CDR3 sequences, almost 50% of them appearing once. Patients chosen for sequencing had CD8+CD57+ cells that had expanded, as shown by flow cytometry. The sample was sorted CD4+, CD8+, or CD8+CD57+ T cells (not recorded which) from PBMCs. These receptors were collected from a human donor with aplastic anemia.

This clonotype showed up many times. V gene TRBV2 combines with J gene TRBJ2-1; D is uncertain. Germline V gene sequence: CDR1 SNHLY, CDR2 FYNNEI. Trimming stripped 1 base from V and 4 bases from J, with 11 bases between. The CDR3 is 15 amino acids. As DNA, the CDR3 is TGTGCCAGCAGTGAAGACAAGAACGGGTACAATGAGCAGTTCTTC. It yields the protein CASSEDKNGYNEQFF.

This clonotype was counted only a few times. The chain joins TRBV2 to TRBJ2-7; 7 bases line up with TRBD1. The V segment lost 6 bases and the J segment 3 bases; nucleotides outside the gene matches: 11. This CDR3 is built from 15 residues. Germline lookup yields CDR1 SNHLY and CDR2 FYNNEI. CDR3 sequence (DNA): TGTGCCAGCAGCCTGAGGGGACAGATAAACTACGAGCAGTACTTC. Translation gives CASSLRGQINYEQYF. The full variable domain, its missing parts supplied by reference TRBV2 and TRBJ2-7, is EPEVTQTPSHQVTQMGQEVILRCVPISNHLYFYWYRQILGQKVEFLVSFYNNEISEKSEIFDDQFSVERPDGSNFTLKIRSTKLEDSAMYFCASSLRGQINYEQYFGPGTRLTVT.

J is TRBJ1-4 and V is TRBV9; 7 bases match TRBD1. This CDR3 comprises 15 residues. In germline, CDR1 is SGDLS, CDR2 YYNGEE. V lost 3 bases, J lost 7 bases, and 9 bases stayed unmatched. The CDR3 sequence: CASSGQGGASEKLFF. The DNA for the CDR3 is TGTGCCAGCAGCGGACAGGGAGGGGCGAGTGAAAAACTGTTTTTT.

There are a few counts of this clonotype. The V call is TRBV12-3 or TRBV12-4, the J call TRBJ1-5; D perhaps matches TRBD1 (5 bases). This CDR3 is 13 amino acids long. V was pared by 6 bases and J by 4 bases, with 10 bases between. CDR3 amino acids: CASRQGSNQPQHF. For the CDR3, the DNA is TGTGCCAGCAGGCAGGGTTCGAATCAGCCCCAGCATTTT.

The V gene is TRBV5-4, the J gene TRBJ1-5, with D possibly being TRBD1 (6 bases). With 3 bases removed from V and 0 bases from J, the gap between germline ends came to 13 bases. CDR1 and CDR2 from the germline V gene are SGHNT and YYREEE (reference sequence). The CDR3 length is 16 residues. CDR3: CASSSQGGGSNQPQHF. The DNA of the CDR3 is TGTGCCAGCAGCTCGCAGGGAGGGGGTAGCAATCAGCCCCAGCATTTT. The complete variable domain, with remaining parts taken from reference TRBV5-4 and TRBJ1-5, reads ETGVTQSPTHLIKTRGQQVTLRCSSQSGHNTVSWYQQALGQGPQFIFQYYREEENGRGNFPPRFSGLQFPNYSSELNVNALELDDSALYLCASSSQGGGSNQPQHFGDGTRLSIL.

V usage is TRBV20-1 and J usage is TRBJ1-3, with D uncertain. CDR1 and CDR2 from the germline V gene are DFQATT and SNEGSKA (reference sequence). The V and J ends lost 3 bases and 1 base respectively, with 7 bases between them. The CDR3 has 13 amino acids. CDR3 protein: CSASLSSGNTIYF. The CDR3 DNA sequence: TGCAGTGCTAGTTTGAGTTCTGGAAACACCATATATTTT.

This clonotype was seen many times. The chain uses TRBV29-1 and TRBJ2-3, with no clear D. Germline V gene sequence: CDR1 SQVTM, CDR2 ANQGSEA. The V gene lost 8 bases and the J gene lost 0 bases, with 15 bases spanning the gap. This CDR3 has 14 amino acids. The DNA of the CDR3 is TGCAGCTCCCTGGCACACGGGAGCACAGATACGCAGTATTTT. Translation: CSSLAHGSTDTQYF.

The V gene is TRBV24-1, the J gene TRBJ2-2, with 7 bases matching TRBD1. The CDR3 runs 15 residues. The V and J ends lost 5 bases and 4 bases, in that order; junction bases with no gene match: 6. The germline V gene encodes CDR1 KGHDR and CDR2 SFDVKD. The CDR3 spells CATSARGQGTGELFF. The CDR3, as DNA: TGTGCCACCAGTGCGAGGGGGCAGGGCACCGGGGAGCTGTTTTTT.

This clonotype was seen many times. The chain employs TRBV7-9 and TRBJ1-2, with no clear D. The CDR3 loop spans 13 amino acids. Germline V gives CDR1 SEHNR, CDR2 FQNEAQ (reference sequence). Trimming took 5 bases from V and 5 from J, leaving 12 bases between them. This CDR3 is CASSHPTVYGYTF. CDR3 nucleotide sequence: TGTGCCAGCAGCCACCCAACAGTTTATGGCTACACCTTC.

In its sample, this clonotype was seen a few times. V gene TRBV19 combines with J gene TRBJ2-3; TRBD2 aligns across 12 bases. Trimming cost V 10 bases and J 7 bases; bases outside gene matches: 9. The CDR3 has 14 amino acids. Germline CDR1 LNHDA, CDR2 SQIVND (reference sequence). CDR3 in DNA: TGTGCCACCTCGCCGGGACTAGCGGGTTATACGCAGTATTTT. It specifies CATSPGLAGYTQYF.

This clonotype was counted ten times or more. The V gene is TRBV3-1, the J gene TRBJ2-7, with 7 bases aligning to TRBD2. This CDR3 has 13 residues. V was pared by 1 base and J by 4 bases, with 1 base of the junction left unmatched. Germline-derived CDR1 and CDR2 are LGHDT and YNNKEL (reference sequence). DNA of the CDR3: TGTGCCAGCAGCCAAGTGGGAGGGTACGAGCAGTACTTC. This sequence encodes CASSQVGGYEQYF.

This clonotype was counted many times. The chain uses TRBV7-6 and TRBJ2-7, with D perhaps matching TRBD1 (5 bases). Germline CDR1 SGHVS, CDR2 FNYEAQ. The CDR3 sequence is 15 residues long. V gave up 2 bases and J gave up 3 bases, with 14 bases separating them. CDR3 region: CASSLKAGSGYEQYF. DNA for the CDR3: TGTGCCAGCAGCTTAAAGGCAGGGTCGGGCTACGAGCAGTACTTC.

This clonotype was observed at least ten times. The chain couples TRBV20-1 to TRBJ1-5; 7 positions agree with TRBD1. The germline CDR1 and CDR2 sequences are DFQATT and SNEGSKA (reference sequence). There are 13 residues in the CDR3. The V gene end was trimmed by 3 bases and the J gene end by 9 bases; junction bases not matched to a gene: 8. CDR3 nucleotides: TGCAGTGCTAGGTTCCAGGGGGATTCGCCCCAGCATTTT. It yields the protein CSARFQGDSPQHF.

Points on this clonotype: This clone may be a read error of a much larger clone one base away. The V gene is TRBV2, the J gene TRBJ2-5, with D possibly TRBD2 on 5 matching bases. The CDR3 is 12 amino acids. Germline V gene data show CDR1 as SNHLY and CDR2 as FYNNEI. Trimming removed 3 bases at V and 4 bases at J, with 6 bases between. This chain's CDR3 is CASSDAGETQYF. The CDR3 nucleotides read TGTGCCAGCAGTGATGCGGGAGAGACCCAGTACTTC. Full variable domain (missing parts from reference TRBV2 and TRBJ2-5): EPEVTQTPSHQVTQMGQEVILRCVPISNHLYFYWYRQILGQKVEFLVSFYNNEISEKSEIFDDQFSVERPDGSNFTLKIRSTKLEDSAMYFCASSDAGETQYFGPGTRLLVL.

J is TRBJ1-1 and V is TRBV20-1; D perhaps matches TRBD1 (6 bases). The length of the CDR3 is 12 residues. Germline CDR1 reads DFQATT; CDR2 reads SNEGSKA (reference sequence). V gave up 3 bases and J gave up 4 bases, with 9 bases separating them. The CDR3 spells CSASRQATEAFF. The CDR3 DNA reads TGCAGTGCTAGTCGACAGGCCACTGAAGCTTTCTTT.

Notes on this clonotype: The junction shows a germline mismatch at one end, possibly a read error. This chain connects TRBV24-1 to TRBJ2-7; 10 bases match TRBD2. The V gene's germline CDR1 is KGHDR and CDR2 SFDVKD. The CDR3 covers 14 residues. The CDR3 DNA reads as TGTGCCAGCAGTAAGCGGGAGGGCAACTACGAGCAGTACTTC. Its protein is CASSKREGNYEQYF.

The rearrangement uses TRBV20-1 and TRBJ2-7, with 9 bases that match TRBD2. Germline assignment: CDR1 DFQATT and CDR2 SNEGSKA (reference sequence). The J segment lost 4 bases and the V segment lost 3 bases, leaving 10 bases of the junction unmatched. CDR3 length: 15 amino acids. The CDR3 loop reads CSARELTSGPYEQYF. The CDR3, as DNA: TGCAGTGCTAGGGAGCTTACTAGCGGGCCATACGAGCAGTACTTC.

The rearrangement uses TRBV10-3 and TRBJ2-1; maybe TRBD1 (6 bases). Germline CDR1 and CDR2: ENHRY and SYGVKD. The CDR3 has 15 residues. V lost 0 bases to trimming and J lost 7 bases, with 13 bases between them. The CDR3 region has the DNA TGTGCCATCAGTGAGTCGAGGTACAGGGAGAATGAGCAGTTCTTC. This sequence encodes CAISESRYRENEQFF.